These T cell receptor beta chains were read from a single sample in a study of blood T cell repertoires in COVID-19. Assay: immunoSEQ multiplex PCR; the TCRdb copy retains only in-frame clones and omits some. The sample records about 220,000 clones, 80% to 90% being singletons. Source material: peripheral blood. Receptors were obtained from a man between 35 and 55 years old with acute or convalescent COVID-19. Each CDR3 is given with its conserved first and last residue. D genes are given only for firm matches. Not all rows give a size; the values are once, few, many and, for expanded clones, a class.

>TRBD1|TRBV5-1|once|TRBJ2-7
TGCGCCAGCAGCAAGGGACAGAGCCTCTACGAGCAGTACTTC
CASSKGQSLYEQYF
>-|TRBV28|-|TRBJ1-2
TGTGCCAGCGTGCTGCGGGGGGTACATGGCTACACCTTC
CASVLRGVHGYTF
>TRBD2|TRBV28|-|TRBJ2-1
TGTGCCAGCAGTTATGCCTGGGCTAGCGGTAAAGAGCAGTTCTTC
CASSYAWASGKEQFF
>-|TRBV28|few|TRBJ1-6
TGTGCCAGCAGTCCCGAGGGGGGGAACTCACCCCTCCACTTT
CASSPEGGNSPLHF
>-|TRBV6-5|-|TRBJ2-5
TGTGCCAGCAGCCACTTGAGGGTGGAGACCCAGTACTTC
CASSHLRVETQYF
>-|TRBV2|few|TRBJ1-1
TGTGCCAGCAGTCCCCAGGCTGGTGAAGCTTTCTTT
CASSPQAGEAFF
>-|TRBV28|-|TRBJ2-1
TGTGCCAGCAGCCGGGAACCAGGGGCTCCGTTCTTC
CASSREPGAPFF
>-|TRBV19|-|TRBJ1-1
TGTGCCAGTAGCCAGCAGCAGGTTGGGAACACTGAAGCTTTCTTT
CASSQQQVGNTEAFF
>-|TRBV19|-|TRBJ1-3
TGTGCCAGTACCCCAACAGACAGACTTGGAAACACCATATATTTT
CASTPTDRLGNTIYF
>-|TRBV30|-|TRBJ2-7
TGTGCCTGGAGTGACATTTCCTACGAGCAGTACTTC
CAWSDISYEQYF
>TRBD2|TRBV7-2|-|TRBJ2-5
TGTGCCAGCAGCTGGCTAGCGGGAGGCCTCCAAGAGACCCAGTACTTC
CASSWLAGGLQETQYF
>TRBD1|TRBV19|-|TRBJ2-4
TGTGCCAGTAGCTTACAGGGGGCTTGGAACATTCAGTACTTC
CASSLQGAWNIQYF
>-|TRBV19|-|TRBJ2-7
TGTGCCAGTAGTCCCAGCTCCGGGGGCTACGAGCAGTACTTC
CASSPSSGGYEQYF
>-|TRBV7-3|-|TRBJ2-2
TGTGCCAGCAGCTTGACACTTACCTCGAACACCGGGGAGCTGTTTTTT
CASSLTLTSNTGELFF